The next 26 T cell receptor beta chains were all read from a single sample in a study of a mutant IDH1 vaccine in newly diagnosed glioma. These receptors' targets are unknown. Time point meaning: week 35, safety follow-up. Vaccination comprised doses that each held 300 ug of mutant IDH1 20-mer peptide, plus topical imiquimod. Here immunoSEQ multiplex PCR was the method, and the copy in TCRdb shows in-frame clones only, minus some. The sample lists around 32,000 clones; around three quarters were seen once. The input for sequencing was PBMCs, taken from a glioma patient whose treatment included an IDH1 peptide vaccine. The receptors were sampled from a woman in her twenties or thirties with glioma. Some clones in this sample may be carry-over from other donors' samples.

This clone was observed a few times. The chain carries TRBV5-1 and TRBJ1-5; D gene unclear. Trimming left V 0 bases short and J 5 bases short, with 12 bases between. The CDR3 covers 15 residues. Germline V gives CDR1 SGHRS, CDR2 YFSETQ. The DNA of the CDR3 is TGCGCCAGCAGCTTGGACCCCTCAGGCGATCAGCCCCAGCATTTT. It yields the protein CASSLDPSGDQPQHF.

This clone was picked up a small number of times. The chain recombines TRBV19 with TRBJ1-1, with a weak D call TRBD1 (6 bases). CDR3 length equals 15 residues. Deletions cut 7 bases from V and 1 base from J, with 16 bases between. CDR1 and CDR2 (germline): LNHDA, SQIVND (reference sequence). CDR3 DNA: TGTGCCAGTATCCCTCGACCGGGACAGAACACTGAAGCTTTCTTT. Translating gives CASIPRPGQNTEAFF.

The chain employs TRBV14 and TRBJ2-2; TRBD2 aligns across 11 bases. V was pared by 8 bases and J by 4 bases, with 3 bases of the junction left unmatched. CDR1 SGHDN and CDR2 FVKESK come from the germline V gene. This CDR3 spans 14 amino acids. The CDR3 loop reads CASAGTSGTGELFF. CDR3 DNA: TGTGCCAGCGCCGGGACTAGCGGCACCGGGGAGCTGTTTTTT.

Here the CDR3 DNA reads TGTGCCAGCAGCTTGTCCAACCTCGGGGCACAGCATTTT. Protein product: CASSLSNLGAQHF. This chain joins TRBV5-5 and TRBJ1-5, with D tentatively TRBD1 (5 bases). V lost 1 base, J lost 13 bases, and 15 bases lay in between. This CDR3 is 13 amino acids long. Germline lookup yields CDR1 SGHKS and CDR2 YYEKEE (reference sequence).

The CDR3 DNA follows: TGCGCCAGCAGCCAAGTGGGACAGGGCGTAGATGAGCAGTTCTTC. It codes for CASSQVGQGVDEQFF. The chain links TRBV4-1 to TRBJ2-1; 9 nucleotides match TRBD1. After removal of 1 base from V and 8 bases from J, the junction contained 6 bases not matched to a gene. The CDR3 consists of 15 residues. Germline V gene data show CDR1 as MGHRA and CDR2 as YSYEKL.

Only a few counts were recorded for this clone. This sequence joins TRBV6-5 and TRBJ2-2; D gene uncertain. The CDR3 spans 15 residues. CDR1 MNHEY and CDR2 SVGAGI come from the germline V gene. The V end was cut by 0 bases, the J end by 3 bases, with 8 bases between. For the CDR3, the DNA is TGTGCCAGCAGTTACTCCGGCCCTTACACCGGGGAGCTGTTTTTT. This sequence encodes CASSYSGPYTGELFF.

The chain combines TRBV9 with TRBJ1-5; no clear D gene. The CDR3 length is 15 residues. The V gene's germline CDR1 is SGDLS and CDR2 YYNGEE. Trimming took 0 bases from V and 1 from J, leaving 8 bases between them. CDR3 protein: CASSVAGGSNQPQHF. The DNA for the CDR3 is TGTGCCAGCAGCGTAGCTGGAGGGAGCAATCAGCCCCAGCATTTT.

This clone was recorded a few times. The chain recombines TRBV28 with TRBJ1-1; no clear D gene. The ends were cut back, 5 bases at V and 4 bases at J, with 14 bases in the middle. Per germline, CDR1 MDHEN and CDR2 SYDVKM. This CDR3 has 14 amino acids. The CDR3 DNA reads as TGTGCCAGCAGTCCCTATTGGGGTTCCACTGAAGCTTTCTTT. It translates to CASSPYWGSTEAFF.

The chain couples TRBV19 to TRBJ1-1; D remains unclear. Trimming removed 1 base at V and 10 bases at J, with 16 bases between. CDR3 length: 14 amino acids. Germline V CDR1 and CDR2: LNHDA, SQIVND (reference sequence). CDR3: CASSIAPEGRGAFF. The CDR3 coding sequence is TGTGCCAGTAGTATAGCCCCGGAGGGCCGAGGAGCTTTCTTT.

This rearrangement joins TRBV19 to TRBJ1-4; 7 bases map to TRBD1. The CDR3 extends over 15 amino acids. Germline loops: CDR1 LNHDA, CDR2 SQIVND (reference sequence). V shed 6 bases, J shed 3 bases, and the junction held 7 bases outside the gene matches. CDR3 loop: CASSRRGQPNEKLFF. CDR3 nucleotide sequence: TGTGCCAGTAGCCGAAGGGGACAGCCTAATGAAAAACTGTTTTTT.

This chain links TRBV15 with TRBJ1-1; D possibly corresponds to TRBD1 (6 bases). Trimming cost V 4 bases and J 0 bases, with 15 bases left between them. The CDR3 covers 16 residues. CDR1 and CDR2 (germline): LNHNV, YYDKDF (reference sequence). The CDR3 loop is CATSIGGRFLNTEAFF. The CDR3 DNA reads TGTGCCACCAGCATAGGGGGAAGGTTCCTGAACACTGAAGCTTTCTTT. The entire variable domain, with the rest obtained from reference TRBV15 and TRBJ1-1, is as follows: DAMVIQNPRYQVTQFGKPVTLSCSQTLNHNVMYWYQQKSSQAPKLLFHYYDKDFNNEADTPDNFQSRRPNTSFCFLDIRSPGLGDTAMYLCATSIGGRFLNTEAFFGQGTRLTVV.

The CDR3 here is CASTRAGAFDGELFF. CDR3 in DNA: TGTGCCAGCACCAGGGCAGGGGCCTTCGACGGGGAGCTGTTTTTT. V is TRBV2 and J is TRBJ2-2, with a weak D call TRBD1 (6 bases). Trimming stripped 7 bases from V and 7 bases from J, with 19 bases between. The CDR3 covers 15 residues. Germline CDR1 reads SNHLY; CDR2 reads FYNNEI.

The V and J genes are TRBV30 and TRBJ2-7; TRBD2 might be the D (6 bases). Germline V lookup: CDR1 GTSNPN, CDR2 SVGIG (reference sequence). V was trimmed by 0 bases and J by 5 bases, leaving 14 bases between them. The CDR3 has 14 amino acids. CDR3: CAWSVWSGVHEQYF. The CDR3, as DNA: TGTGCCTGGAGTGTATGGTCGGGAGTGCACGAGCAGTACTTC. The full variable domain, with the rest looked up from reference TRBV30 and TRBJ2-7, is SQTIHQWPATLVQPVGSPLSLECTVEGTSNPNLYWYRQAAGRGLQLLFYSVGIGQISSEVPQNLSASRPQDRQFILSSKKLLLSDSGFYLCAWSVWSGVHEQYFGPGTRLTVT.

The V gene is TRBV27, the J gene TRBJ2-7, with unresolved D. V shed 0 bases and J shed 4 bases, with 7 bases lying between them. The CDR3 loop spans 13 amino acids. The germline V gene encodes CDR1 MNHEY and CDR2 SMNVEV (reference sequence). In nucleotides, the CDR3 is TGTGCCAGCAGTTTATCTGTGGGGTACGAGCAGTACTTC. Translating gives CASSLSVGYEQYF.

This clone was seen once. The chain combines TRBV11-2 with TRBJ2-1; the D is unclear. The V end was cut by 5 bases, the J end by 10 bases, with 27 bases between. Germline loops: CDR1 SGHAT, CDR2 FQNNGV. The CDR3 loop spans 17 amino acids. The CDR3 here is CASSTPPLVLPTNEQFF. For the CDR3, the DNA is TGTGCCAGCAGCACCCCCCCCCTAGTTCTCCCCACAAACGAGCAGTTCTTC.

Here the CDR3 reads CAWSDRVEQYF. In nucleotides, the CDR3 is TGTGCCTGGAGTGACAGGGTCGAGCAGTACTTC. The V call is TRBV30, the J call TRBJ2-7; TRBD1 might be the D (6 bases). This CDR3 has 11 amino acids. CDR1 and CDR2 (germline): GTSNPN, SVGIG (reference sequence). Trimming cost V 1 base and J 6 bases, with 7 bases left between them.

The chain employs TRBV7-8 and TRBJ1-4; 10 nucleotides align to TRBD1. The germline CDR1 and CDR2 sequences are SGHVS and FQNEAQ. The CDR3 extends over 14 amino acids. The junction had 4 bases not matched to a gene; V was cut back by 4 bases and J by 8 bases. The chain's CDR3 is CASSWDRGGEKLFF. The CDR3, as DNA: TGTGCCAGCAGCTGGGACAGGGGAGGGGAAAAACTGTTTTTT.

This sequence joins TRBV5-6 and TRBJ2-2; no reliable D call. Trimming removed 1 base at V and 0 bases at J, with 10 bases between. Germline lookup yields CDR1 SGHDT and CDR2 YYEEEE. The CDR3 contains 16 residues. CDR3 in amino acids: CASSLRQLSNTGELFF. CDR3 DNA: TGTGCCAGCAGCTTGCGGCAGTTATCGAACACCGGGGAGCTGTTTTTT.

The chain has TRBV29-1 and TRBJ1-1; D uncertain. CDR3 length equals 11 residues. Germline CDR1 is SQVTM and CDR2 is ANQGSEA. The V gene lost 6 bases and the J gene lost 1 base, with 6 bases spanning the gap. CDR3 sequence: CSVSGNTEAFF. CDR3 nucleotides: TGCAGCGTATCGGGGAACACTGAAGCTTTCTTT.

This clone was recorded a few times. The chain recombines TRBV6-1 with TRBJ2-2; unclear D gene. V lost 7 bases and J lost 2, with 8 bases in between. This CDR3 has 13 residues. Germline V CDR1 and CDR2: MNHNS, SASEGT. The CDR3 region has the DNA TGTGCCAGCAACCCTCAAAACACCGGGGAGCTGTTTTTT. This translates into CASNPQNTGELFF.

This clone has just a few counts. This chain connects TRBV18 to TRBJ1-2, with D uncertain. Trimming removed 2 bases at V and 1 base at J, with 20 bases between. Germline values: CDR1 KGHSH, CDR2 LQKENI. The CDR3 has 18 amino acids. CDR3 sequence reads: CASSPIGLDQQINYGYTF. The CDR3 nucleotides are TGTGCCAGCTCACCAATTGGCCTAGACCAGCAGATTAACTATGGCTACACCTTC.

The rearrangement joins TRBV27 to TRBJ2-7, with D maybe TRBD1 (6 bases). Between the trimmed V and J ends, which lost 0 bases and 2 bases, there was a span of 11 bases. Per the germline V gene, CDR1 is MNHEY and CDR2 is SMNVEV (reference sequence). This CDR3 contains 15 residues. CDR3 amino acids: CASSLSPDRPYEQYF. The CDR3 nucleotides read TGTGCCAGCAGTTTATCCCCGGACAGACCCTACGAGCAGTACTTC.

V is TRBV6-5 and J is TRBJ2-5; no reliable D call. This CDR3 has 13 residues. The V end was cut by 5 bases, the J end by 4 bases, with 11 bases between. CDR1 is MNHEY, CDR2 SVGAGI, per germline. Here the CDR3 reads CASSPWTRETQYF. CDR3 bases: TGTGCCAGCAGTCCTTGGACCCGAGAGACCCAGTACTTC.

The chain couples TRBV19 to TRBJ1-5; TRBD1 might be the D (5 bases). CDR3 size: 16 residues. The germline CDR1 and CDR2 sequences are LNHDA and SQIVND (reference sequence). Trimming shortened V by 5 bases and J by 3 bases, and 17 bases separated the two germline ends. The CDR3 sequence is CASSSPGLGLNQPQHF. Written as DNA, the CDR3 is TGTGCCAGTAGTTCCCCAGGATTGGGGCTCAATCAGCCCCAGCATTTT.

The CDR3 DNA reads as TGTGCCAGCAGTGAAATTAATGAGCAGTTCTTC. Protein: CASSEINEQFF. V and J are TRBV2 and TRBJ2-1, with unresolved D. V lost 2 bases and J lost 7, with 3 bases in between. This CDR3 is built from 11 residues. CDR1 and CDR2 (germline): SNHLY, FYNNEI.

The chain employs TRBV7-9 and TRBJ2-4, with D possibly TRBD1 on 6 matching bases. Germline V lookup: CDR1 SEHNR, CDR2 FQNEAQ (reference sequence). CDR3 length: 14 amino acids. V was trimmed by 5 bases and J by 9 bases, leaving 17 bases between them. The CDR3: CASSPTTDSPIQYF. DNA for the CDR3: TGTGCCAGCAGCCCGACTACGGACAGTCCCATTCAGTACTTC.